This entry lists 15 T cell receptor beta chains sequenced from one sample in a study of T cell changes during pregnancy in multiple sclerosis. Measured with immunoSEQ multiplex PCR; TCRdb has only the in-frame clones, and not every one. Here the sample spans approximately 110,000 clones, approximately 89% being singletons. The starting material was peripheral blood, obtained after pregnancy. The source is a female donor with multiple sclerosis, enrolled in a pregnancy study.

V gene TRBV11-2 combines with J gene TRBJ1-1, with TRBD1 matching 9 bases. Per the germline V gene, CDR1 is SGHAT and CDR2 is FQNNGV. The CDR3 is made up of 17 amino acids. J lost 1 base, V lost 1 base, and 7 bases had no gene match. CDR3 bases: TGTGCCAGCAGCTTAGGAACTGACAGGGGGTGGAACACTGAAGCTTTCTTT. Its translation is CASSLGTDRGWNTEAFF.

This clone was seen a single time. The chain's CDR3 is CASSIGGGVSYSNQPQHF. The CDR3 bases are TGTGCCAGTAGTATAGGAGGGGGGGTTTCTTATAGCAATCAGCCCCAGCATTTT. The chain recombines TRBV19 with TRBJ1-5, with D maybe TRBD1 (6 bases). Germline lookup yields CDR1 LNHDA and CDR2 SQIVND (reference sequence). Trimming cost V 1 base and J 0 bases, with 16 bases left between them. This CDR3 has 18 amino acids.

V is TRBV4-1 and J is TRBJ1-1; 7 bases are a match to TRBD1. CDR3 length equals 15 residues. Looked up from germline, CDR1 is MGHRA and CDR2 is YSYEKL. With 0 bases clipped from V and 0 bases from J, the junction kept 1 base outside the gene matches. CDR3 DNA: TGCGCCAGCAGCCAAGATACAGGGGTGAACACTGAAGCTTTCTTT. It encodes CASSQDTGVNTEAFF.

V usage is TRBV9 and J usage is TRBJ1-1, with a weak D call TRBD1 (5 bases). The CDR3 spans 15 residues. With 0 bases removed from V and 0 bases from J, the gap between germline ends came to 9 bases. Germline loops: CDR1 SGDLS, CDR2 YYNGEE. Written as DNA, the CDR3 is TGTGCCAGCAGCGTAGGTGGACACCTGAACACTGAAGCTTTCTTT. Protein: CASSVGGHLNTEAFF.

The V gene is TRBV7-2, the J gene TRBJ1-5; D gene unclear. CDR3 length: 15 residues. CDR1 SGHTA and CDR2 FQGNSA come from the germline V gene. Trimming took off 0 bases at V and 1 base at J, with 7 bases between the two ends. CDR3 nucleotide sequence: TGTGCCAGCAGCTTAGCCTCCCAGAGCAATCAGCCCCAGCATTTT. The encoded protein is CASSLASQSNQPQHF.

This clone occurred a few times. This chain links TRBV6-1 with TRBJ2-5, with D tentatively TRBD1 (6 bases). There are 14 residues in the CDR3. Trimming took off 6 bases at V and 2 bases at J, with 13 bases between the two ends. Germline V lookup: CDR1 MNHNS, CDR2 SASEGT. The CDR3: CASRVGGQQETQYF. DNA for the CDR3: TGTGCCAGCAGGGTTGGCGGACAGCAAGAGACCCAGTACTTC.

The rearrangement uses TRBV6-5 and TRBJ1-1, with no clear D. This CDR3 region has 14 residues. Germline loops: CDR1 MNHEY, CDR2 SVGAGI. V lost 0 bases to trimming and J lost 5 bases, with 10 bases between them. Here the CDR3 reads CASSYSWRRTEAFF. CDR3 in DNA: TGTGCCAGCAGTTACTCGTGGAGGAGGACTGAAGCTTTCTTT.

The CDR3 loop reads CASSHIAVGELFF. CDR3 in DNA: TGTGCCAGCAGCCACATAGCGGTCGGGGAGCTGTTTTTT. This chain links TRBV7-2 with TRBJ2-2, with D possibly TRBD2 on 6 matching bases. Trimming removed 5 bases at V and 7 bases at J, with 11 bases between. The CDR3 extends over 13 amino acids. Germline CDR1 reads SGHTA; CDR2 reads FQGNSA.

This clone was counted only a few times. The chain links TRBV11-3 to TRBJ1-6, with no clear D. The CDR3 spans 13 residues. Per germline, CDR1 SGHNT and CDR2 YENEEA. The germline V and J ends were trimmed by 5 bases and 10 bases, with 12 bases remaining between them. The CDR3 DNA reads as TGTGCCAGCAGCATGCGGGGTGACTCACCCCTCCACTTT. Protein product: CASSMRGDSPLHF.

By sample fraction, this clone is medium-sized (0.01 to 0.1%). The chain employs TRBV2 and TRBJ2-7; D might be TRBD1 (5 bases). CDR1 and CDR2 from the germline V gene are SNHLY and FYNNEI. The CDR3 length is 16 residues. With 5 bases removed from V and 0 bases from J, the gap between germline ends came to 17 bases. The CDR3 DNA reads as TGTGCCAGCAGTTCCCTTTACAGTCAGGGCTCCTACGAGCAGTACTTC. Protein sequence: CASSSLYSQGSYEQYF.

V gene TRBV29-1 combines with J gene TRBJ1-1, with D maybe TRBD1 (6 bases). The CDR3 loop spans 12 amino acids. Germline loops: CDR1 SQVTM, CDR2 ANQGSEA. V was pared by 6 bases and J by 3 bases, with 11 bases between. The CDR3 sequence: CSVPDSYTEAFF. The CDR3 nucleotides read TGCAGCGTGCCGGACAGCTACACTGAAGCTTTCTTT.

The rearrangement links TRBV4-1 to TRBJ1-2; maybe TRBD1 (5 bases). The germline CDR1 and CDR2 sequences are MGHRA and YSYEKL. V lost 0 bases to trimming and J lost 7 bases, with 18 bases between them. The CDR3 runs to 16 residues. CDR3 sequence reads: CASSQERDRTIFGYTF. The CDR3 nucleotides read TGCGCCAGCAGCCAAGAACGAGACAGAACTATCTTTGGCTACACCTTC.

The chain employs TRBV11-3 and TRBJ2-2; a weak D match, TRBD2 (7 bases). Between the trimmed V and J ends, which lost 6 bases and 5 bases, there was a span of 13 bases. The germline gives CDR1 SGHNT, CDR2 YENEEA. The CDR3 sequence is 14 residues long. The CDR3 loop reads CASSLGGPTGELFF. DNA of the CDR3: TGTGCCAGCAGTCTCGGGGGGCCTACCGGGGAGCTGTTTTTT. The full variable domain, its missing parts supplied by reference TRBV11-3 and TRBJ2-2, is EAGVVQSPRYKIIEKKQPVAFWCNPISGHNTLYWYLQNLGQGPELLIRYENEEAVDDSQLPKDRFSAERLKGVDSTLKIQPAELGDSAVYLCASSLGGPTGELFFGEGSRLTVL.

V usage is TRBV19 and J usage is TRBJ2-1, with 7 positions matching TRBD1. Germline CDR1 reads LNHDA; CDR2 reads SQIVND (reference sequence). Unmatched junction bases numbered 5, after V lost 9 bases and J lost 3 bases. This CDR3 region has 13 residues. The CDR3 sequence: CASNRDSYNEQFF. The CDR3 nucleotides are TGTGCCAGCAATCGGGACAGCTACAATGAGCAGTTCTTC.

The chain is built from TRBV5-1 and TRBJ1-1; 8 bases map to TRBD1. In germline, CDR1 is SGHRS, CDR2 YFSETQ. This CDR3 has 14 residues. V trimming: 3 bases; J trimming: 3 bases; junction bases outside the gene matches: 4. The CDR3 loop reads CASSSGQGDTEAFF. Written as DNA, the CDR3 is TGCGCCAGCAGCTCAGGACAGGGTGACACTGAAGCTTTCTTT.